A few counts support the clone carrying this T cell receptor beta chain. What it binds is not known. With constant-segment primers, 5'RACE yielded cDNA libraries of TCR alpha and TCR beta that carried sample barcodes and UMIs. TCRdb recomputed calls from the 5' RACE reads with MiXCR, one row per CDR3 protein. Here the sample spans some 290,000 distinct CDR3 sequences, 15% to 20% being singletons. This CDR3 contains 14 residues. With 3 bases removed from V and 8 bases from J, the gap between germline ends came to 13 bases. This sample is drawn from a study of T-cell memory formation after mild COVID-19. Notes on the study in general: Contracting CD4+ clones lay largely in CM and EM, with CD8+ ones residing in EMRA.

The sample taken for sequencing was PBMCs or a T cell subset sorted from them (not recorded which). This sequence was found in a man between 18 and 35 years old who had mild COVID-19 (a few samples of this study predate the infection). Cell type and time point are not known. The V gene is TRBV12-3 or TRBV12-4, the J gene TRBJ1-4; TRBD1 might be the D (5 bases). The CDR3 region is CASSFQGGGEKLFF. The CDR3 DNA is TGTGCCAGCAGTTTCCAGGGAGGAGGGGAAAAACTGTTTTTT.